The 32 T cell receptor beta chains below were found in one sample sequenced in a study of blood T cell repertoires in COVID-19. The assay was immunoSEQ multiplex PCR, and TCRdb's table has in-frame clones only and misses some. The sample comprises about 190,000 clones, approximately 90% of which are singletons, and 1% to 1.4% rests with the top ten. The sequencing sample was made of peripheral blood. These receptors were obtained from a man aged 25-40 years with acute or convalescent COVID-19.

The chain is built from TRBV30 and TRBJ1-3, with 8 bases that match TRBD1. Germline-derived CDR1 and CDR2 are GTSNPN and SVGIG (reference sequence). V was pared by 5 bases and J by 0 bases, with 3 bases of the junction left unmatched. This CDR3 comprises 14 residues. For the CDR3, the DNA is TGTGCCTGGGGCACAGGGGGCTCTGGAAACACCATATATTTT. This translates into CAWGTGGSGNTIYF.

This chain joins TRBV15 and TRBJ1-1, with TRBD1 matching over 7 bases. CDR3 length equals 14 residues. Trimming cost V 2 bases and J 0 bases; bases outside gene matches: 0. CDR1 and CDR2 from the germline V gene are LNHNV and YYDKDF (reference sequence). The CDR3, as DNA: TGTGCCACCAGCAGAACAGGGGTGAACACTGAAGCTTTCTTT. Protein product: CATSRTGVNTEAFF.

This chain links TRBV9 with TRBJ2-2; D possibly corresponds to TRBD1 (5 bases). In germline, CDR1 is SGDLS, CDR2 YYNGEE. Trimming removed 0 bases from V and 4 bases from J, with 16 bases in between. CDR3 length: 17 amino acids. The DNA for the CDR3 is TGTGCCAGCAGCGTAGCTGGGGCAGGTATGACCACCGGGGAGCTGTTTTTT. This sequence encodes CASSVAGAGMTTGELFF.

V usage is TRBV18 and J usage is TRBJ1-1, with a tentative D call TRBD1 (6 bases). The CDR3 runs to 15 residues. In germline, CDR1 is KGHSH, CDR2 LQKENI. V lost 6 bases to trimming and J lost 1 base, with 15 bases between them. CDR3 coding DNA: TGTGCCAGCTCGGCTAGACAGGAGACGAACACTGAAGCTTTCTTT. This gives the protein CASSARQETNTEAFF.

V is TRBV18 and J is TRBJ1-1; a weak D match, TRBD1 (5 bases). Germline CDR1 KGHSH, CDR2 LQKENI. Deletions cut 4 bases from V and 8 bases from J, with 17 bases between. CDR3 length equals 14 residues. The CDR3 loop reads CASSREAQGGEAFF. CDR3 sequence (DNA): TGTGCCAGCTCACGGGAAGCCCAGGGCGGCGAAGCTTTCTTT.

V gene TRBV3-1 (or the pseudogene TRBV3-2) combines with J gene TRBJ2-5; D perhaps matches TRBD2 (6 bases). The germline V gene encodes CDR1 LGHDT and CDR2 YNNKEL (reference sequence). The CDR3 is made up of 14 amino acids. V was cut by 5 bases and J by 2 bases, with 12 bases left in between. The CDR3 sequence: CASSRRGGQETQYF. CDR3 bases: TGTGCCAGCAGCAGACGTGGGGGGCAAGAGACCCAGTACTTC.

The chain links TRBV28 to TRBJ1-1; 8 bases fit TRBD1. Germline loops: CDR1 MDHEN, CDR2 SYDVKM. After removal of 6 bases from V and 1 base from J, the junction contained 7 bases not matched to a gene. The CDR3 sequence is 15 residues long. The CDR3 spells CASRLTGTGNTEAFF. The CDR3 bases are TGTGCCAGCAGACTTACCGGGACAGGGAACACTGAAGCTTTCTTT.

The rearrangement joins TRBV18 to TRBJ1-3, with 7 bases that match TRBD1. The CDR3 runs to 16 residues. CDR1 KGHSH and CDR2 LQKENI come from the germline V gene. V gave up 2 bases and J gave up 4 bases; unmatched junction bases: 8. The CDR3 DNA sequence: TGTGCCAGCTCACCATCTCCACAGGGGACCGGAAACACCATATATTTT. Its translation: CASSPSPQGTGNTIYF.

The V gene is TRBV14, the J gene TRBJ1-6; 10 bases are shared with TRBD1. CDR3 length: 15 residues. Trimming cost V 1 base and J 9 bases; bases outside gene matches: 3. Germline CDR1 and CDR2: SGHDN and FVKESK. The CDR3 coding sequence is TGTGCCAGCAGCCAAGGCCGGGACAGGGGTTCACCCCTCCACTTT. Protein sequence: CASSQGRDRGSPLHF.

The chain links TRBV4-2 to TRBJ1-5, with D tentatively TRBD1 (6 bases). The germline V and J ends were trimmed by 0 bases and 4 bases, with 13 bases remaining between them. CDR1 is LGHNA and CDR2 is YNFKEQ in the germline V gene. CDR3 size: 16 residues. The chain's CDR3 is CASSQDRGAANQPQHF. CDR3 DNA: TGTGCCAGCAGCCAAGATCGGGGGGCAGCTAATCAGCCCCAGCATTTT.

CDR3 sequence reads: CASSGGQGAVNSPLHF. CDR3 bases: TGTGCCAGCAGTGGGGGACAGGGGGCGGTAAATTCACCCCTCCACTTT. The chain recombines TRBV6-1 with TRBJ1-6; 12 bases are a match to TRBD1. The V and J ends lost 4 bases and 7 bases, in that order; junction bases with no gene match: 5. CDR1 MNHNS and CDR2 SASEGT come from the germline V gene. There are 16 residues in the CDR3.

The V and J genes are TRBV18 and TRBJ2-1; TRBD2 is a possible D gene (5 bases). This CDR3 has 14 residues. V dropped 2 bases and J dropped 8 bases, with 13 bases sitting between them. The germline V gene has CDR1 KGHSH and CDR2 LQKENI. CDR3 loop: CASSPSGRPDEQFF. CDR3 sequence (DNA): TGTGCCAGCTCACCATCGGGAAGACCCGATGAGCAGTTCTTC.

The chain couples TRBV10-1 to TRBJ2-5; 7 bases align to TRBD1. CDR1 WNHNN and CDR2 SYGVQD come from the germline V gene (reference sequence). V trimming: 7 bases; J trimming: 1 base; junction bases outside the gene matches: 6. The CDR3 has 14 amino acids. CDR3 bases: TGCGCCAGCAACTACAGGGGCGCCCAAGAGACCCAGTACTTC. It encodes CASNYRGAQETQYF.

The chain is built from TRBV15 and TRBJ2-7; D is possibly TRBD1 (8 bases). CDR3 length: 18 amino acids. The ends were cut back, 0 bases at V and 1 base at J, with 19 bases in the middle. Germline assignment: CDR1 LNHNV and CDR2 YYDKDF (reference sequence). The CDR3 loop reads CATSRDGANRGGSYEQYF. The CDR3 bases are TGTGCCACCAGCAGAGATGGTGCAAACAGGGGGGGTTCCTACGAGCAGTACTTC.

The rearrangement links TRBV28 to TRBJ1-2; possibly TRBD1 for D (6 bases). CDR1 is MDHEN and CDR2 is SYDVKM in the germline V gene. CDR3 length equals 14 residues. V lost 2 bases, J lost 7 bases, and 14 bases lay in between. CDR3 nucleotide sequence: TGTGCCAGCAGTTTACTGGTACAGGGACGTGGCTACACCTTC. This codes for CASSLLVQGRGYTF.

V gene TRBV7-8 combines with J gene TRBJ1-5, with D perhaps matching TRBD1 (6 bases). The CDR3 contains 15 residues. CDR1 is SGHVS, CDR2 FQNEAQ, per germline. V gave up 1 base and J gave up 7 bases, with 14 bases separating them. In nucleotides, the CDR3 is TGTGCCAGCAGCTTAGTAGGGGGGGCAAAGCAGCCCCAGCATTTT. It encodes CASSLVGGAKQPQHF.

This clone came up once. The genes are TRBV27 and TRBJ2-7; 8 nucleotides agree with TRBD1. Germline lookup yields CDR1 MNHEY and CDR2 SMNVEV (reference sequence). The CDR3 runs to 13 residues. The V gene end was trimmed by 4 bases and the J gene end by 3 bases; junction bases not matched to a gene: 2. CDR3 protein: CASSSGQGYEQYF. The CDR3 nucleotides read TGTGCCAGCAGTTCAGGACAGGGCTACGAGCAGTACTTC.

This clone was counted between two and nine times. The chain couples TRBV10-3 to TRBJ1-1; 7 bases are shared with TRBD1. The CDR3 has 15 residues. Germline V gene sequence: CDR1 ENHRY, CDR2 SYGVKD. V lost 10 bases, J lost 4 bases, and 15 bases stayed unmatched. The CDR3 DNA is TGTGCCACTGGCGGTCAAACAGGGGCGGGCACTGAAGCTTTCTTT. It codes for CATGGQTGAGTEAFF.

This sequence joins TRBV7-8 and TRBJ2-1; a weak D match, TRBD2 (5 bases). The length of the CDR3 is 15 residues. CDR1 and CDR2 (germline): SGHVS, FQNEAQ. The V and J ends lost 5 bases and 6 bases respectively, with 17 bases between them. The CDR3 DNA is TGTGCCAGCAGCCTCATGGACCTAGCTGGCAATGAGCAGTTCTTC. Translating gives CASSLMDLAGNEQFF. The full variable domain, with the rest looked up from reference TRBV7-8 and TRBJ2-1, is GAGVSQSPRYKVAKRGQDVALRCDPISGHVSLFWYQQALGQGPEFLTYFQNEAQLDKSGLPSDRFFAERPEGSVSTLKIQRTQQEDSAVYLCASSLMDLAGNEQFFGPGTRLTVL.

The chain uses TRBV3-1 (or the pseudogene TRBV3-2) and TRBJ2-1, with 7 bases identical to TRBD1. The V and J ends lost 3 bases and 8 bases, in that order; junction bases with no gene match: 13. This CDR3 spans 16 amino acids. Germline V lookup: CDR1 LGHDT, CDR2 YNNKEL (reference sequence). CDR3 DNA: TGTGCCAGCAGCCACACAGACAGGGAATCTCGCTATGAGCAGTTCTTC. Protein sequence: CASSHTDRESRYEQFF.

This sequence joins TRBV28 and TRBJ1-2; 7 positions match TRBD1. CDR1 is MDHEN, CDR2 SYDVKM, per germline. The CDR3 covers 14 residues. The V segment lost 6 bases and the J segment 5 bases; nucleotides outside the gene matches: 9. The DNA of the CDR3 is TGTGCCAGCAGCCGACCTCCGGGACAGTATGGCTACACCTTC. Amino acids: CASSRPPGQYGYTF.

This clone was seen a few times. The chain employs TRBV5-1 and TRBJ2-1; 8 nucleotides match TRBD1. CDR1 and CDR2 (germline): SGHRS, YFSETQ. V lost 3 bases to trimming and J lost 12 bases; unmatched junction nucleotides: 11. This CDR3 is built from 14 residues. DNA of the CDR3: TGCGCCAGCAGCTCCATGAACACAGGGGGTGCGCAGTTCTTC. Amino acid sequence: CASSSMNTGGAQFF.

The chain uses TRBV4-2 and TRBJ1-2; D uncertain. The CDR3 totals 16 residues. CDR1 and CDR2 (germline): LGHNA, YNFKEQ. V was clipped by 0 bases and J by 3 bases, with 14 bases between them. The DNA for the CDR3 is TGTGCCAGCAGCCAAGAAGGCTTTTACGGGGACTATGGCTACACCTTC. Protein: CASSQEGFYGDYGYTF.

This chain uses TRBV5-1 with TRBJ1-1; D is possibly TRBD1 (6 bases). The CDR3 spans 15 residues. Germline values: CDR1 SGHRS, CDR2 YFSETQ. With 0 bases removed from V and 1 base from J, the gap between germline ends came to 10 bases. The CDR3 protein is CASSLAQGRNTEAFF. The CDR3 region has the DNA TGCGCCAGCAGCTTGGCACAGGGAAGGAACACTGAAGCTTTCTTT. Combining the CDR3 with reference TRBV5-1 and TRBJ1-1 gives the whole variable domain KAGVTQTPRYLIKTRGQQVTLSCSPISGHRSVSWYQQTPGQGLQFLFEYFSETQRNKGNFPGRFSGRQFSNSRSEMNVSTLELGDSALYLCASSLAQGRNTEAFFGQGTRLTVV.

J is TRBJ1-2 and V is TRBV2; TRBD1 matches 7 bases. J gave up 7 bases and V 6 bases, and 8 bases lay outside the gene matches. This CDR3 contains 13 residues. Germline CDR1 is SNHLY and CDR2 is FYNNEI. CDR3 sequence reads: CASSLDRDGGYTF. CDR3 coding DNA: TGTGCCAGCAGCCTCGACAGGGACGGTGGCTACACCTTC.

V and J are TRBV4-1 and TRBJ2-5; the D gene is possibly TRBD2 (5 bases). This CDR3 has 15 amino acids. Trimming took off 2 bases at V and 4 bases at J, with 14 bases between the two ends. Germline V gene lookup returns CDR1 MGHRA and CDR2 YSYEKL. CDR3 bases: TGCGCCAGCAGCCAAACCTCGACTCGGGGAGAGACCCAGTACTTC. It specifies CASSQTSTRGETQYF.

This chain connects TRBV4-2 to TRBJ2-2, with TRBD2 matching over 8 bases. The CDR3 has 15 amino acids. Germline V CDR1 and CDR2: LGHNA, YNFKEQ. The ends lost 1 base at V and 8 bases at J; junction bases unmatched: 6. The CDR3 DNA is TGTGCCAGCAGCCAAGCCGGGACTAGTAGTGGGGAGCTGTTTTTT. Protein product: CASSQAGTSSGELFF.

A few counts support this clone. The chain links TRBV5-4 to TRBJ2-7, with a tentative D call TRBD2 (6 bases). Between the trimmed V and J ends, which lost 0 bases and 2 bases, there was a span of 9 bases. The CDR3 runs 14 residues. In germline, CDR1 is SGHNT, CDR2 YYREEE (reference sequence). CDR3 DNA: TGTGCCAGCAGCTTGGGCGGGGCACCCTACGAGCAGTACTTC. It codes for CASSLGGAPYEQYF. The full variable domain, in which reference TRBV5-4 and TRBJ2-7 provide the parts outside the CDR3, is ETGVTQSPTHLIKTRGQQVTLRCSSQSGHNTVSWYQQALGQGPQFIFQYYREEENGRGNFPPRFSGLQFPNYSSELNVNALELDDSALYLCASSLGGAPYEQYFGPGTRLTVT.

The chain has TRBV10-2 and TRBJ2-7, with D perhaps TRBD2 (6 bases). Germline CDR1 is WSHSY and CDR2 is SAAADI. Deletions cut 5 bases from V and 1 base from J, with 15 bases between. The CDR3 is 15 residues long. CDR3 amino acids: CASSHRDSGSYEQYF. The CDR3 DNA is TGCGCCAGCAGTCACCGGGACTCCGGGTCCTACGAGCAGTACTTC.

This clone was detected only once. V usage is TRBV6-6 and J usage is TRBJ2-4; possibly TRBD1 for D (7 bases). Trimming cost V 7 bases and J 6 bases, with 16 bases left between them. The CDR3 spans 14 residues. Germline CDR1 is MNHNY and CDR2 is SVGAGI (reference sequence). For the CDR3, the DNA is TGTGCCAGCACCAACAGGGGAGGCCCAAACATTCAGTACTTC. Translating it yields CASTNRGGPNIQYF.

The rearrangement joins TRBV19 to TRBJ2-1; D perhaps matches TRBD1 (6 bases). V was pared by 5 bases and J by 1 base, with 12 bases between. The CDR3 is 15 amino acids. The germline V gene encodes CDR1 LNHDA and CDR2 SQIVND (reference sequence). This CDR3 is CASSLSRGSYNEQFF. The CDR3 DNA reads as TGTGCCAGTAGTCTATCGAGGGGGTCCTACAATGAGCAGTTCTTC.

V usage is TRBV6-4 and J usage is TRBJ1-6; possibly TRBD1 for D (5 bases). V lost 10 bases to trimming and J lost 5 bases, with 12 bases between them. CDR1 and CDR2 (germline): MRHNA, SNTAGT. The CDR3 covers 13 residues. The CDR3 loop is CAIPDSHNSPLHF. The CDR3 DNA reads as TGTGCCATCCCCGACAGTCATAATTCACCCCTCCACTTT.